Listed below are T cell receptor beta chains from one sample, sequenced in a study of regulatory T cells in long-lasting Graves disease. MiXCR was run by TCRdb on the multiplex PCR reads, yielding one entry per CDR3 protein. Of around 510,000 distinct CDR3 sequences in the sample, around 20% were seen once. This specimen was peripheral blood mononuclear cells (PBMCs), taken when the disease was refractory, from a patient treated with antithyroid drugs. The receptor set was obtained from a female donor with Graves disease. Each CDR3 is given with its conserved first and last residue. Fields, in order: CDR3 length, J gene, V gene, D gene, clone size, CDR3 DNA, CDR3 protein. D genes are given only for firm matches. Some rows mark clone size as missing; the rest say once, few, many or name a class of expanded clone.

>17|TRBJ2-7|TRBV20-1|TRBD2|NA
TGCAGTGCTAGTCCGATCAGTCCGACTAGCGGGTCCTACGAGCAGTACTTC
CSASPISPTSGSYEQYF
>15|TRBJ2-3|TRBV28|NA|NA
TGTGCCAGCAGTTTGACCCCGAGGAGCACAGATACGCAGTATTTT
CASSLTPRSTDTQYF
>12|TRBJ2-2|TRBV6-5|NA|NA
TGTGCCAGCAGTTACTCGGCCGGGGAGCCGTTTTTT
CASSYSAGEPFF
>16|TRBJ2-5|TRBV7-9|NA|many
TGTGCCAGCAGCTTAGTTCGGGGACGGAGTCAAGAGACCCAGTACTTC
CASSLVRGRSQETQYF
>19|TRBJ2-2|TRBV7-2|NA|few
TGTGCCAGCAGCCTGCCCTTAGGGACTTCCCTAACCTTCACCGGGGAGCTGTTTTTT
CASSLPLGTSLTFTGELFF
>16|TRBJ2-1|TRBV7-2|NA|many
TGTGCCAGCAGCTTAGTTCGAAGCGGGAATGTAGGGGGGGAGTTCTTC
CASSLVRSGNVGGEFF
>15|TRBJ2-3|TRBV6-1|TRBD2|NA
TGTGCCAGCTCCCCGGGGAGCGGGAGAACAGATACGCAGTATTTT
CASSPGSGRTDTQYF
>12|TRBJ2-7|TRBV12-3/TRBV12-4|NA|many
TGTGCCAGCACCAAAGGAGTTTACGAGCAGTACTTC
CASTKGVYEQYF
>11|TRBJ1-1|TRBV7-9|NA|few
TGTGCCAGCAGCCCATTAGCTGAAGCTTTCTTT
CASSPLAEAFF
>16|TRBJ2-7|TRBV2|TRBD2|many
TGTGCCAGCAGAGGGACTAGCGGGAGGCCCGACTACGAGCAGTACTTC
CASRGTSGRPDYEQYF
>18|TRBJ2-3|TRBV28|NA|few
TGTGCCAGCAGTTACATATGGACGGACGAATCTAGCACAGATACGCAGTATTTT
CASSYIWTDESSTDTQYF
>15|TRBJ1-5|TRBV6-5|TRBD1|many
TGTGCCAGCAGTTACGGAAGGACAGGTACTCAGCCCCAGCATTTT
CASSYGRTGTQPQHF
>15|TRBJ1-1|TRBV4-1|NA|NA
TGCGCCAGCAGCTTCAGAGGCGGGGGGCTAACTGAAGCTTTCTTT
CASSFRGGGLTEAFF
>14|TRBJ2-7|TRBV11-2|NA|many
TGTGCCAGCAGCCTCCGGGAGCTCCGAATGGAGCAGTACTTC
CASSLRELRMEQYF
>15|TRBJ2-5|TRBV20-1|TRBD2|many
TGCAGTGCCCAAGGGGCGGGAGTTTGGGGGGAGACCCAGTACTTC
CSAQGAGVWGETQYF
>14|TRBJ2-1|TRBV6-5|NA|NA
TGTGCCAGCAGTTCCCCCGACTCCTACAATGAGCAGTTCTTC
CASSSPDSYNEQFF
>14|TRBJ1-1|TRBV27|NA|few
TGTGCCAGCAGTTTATCACGAGGGGGCACTGAAGCTTTCTTT
CASSLSRGGTEAFF
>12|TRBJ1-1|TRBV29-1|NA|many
TGCAGCGTTACACAGGTGGGCACTGAAGCTTTCTTT
CSVTQVGTEAFF
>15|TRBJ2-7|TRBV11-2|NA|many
TGTGCCAGCAGCTTAGCCCCGGGACCTCCCTACGAGCAGTACTTC
CASSLAPGPPYEQYF
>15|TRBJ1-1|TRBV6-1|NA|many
TGTGCCAGCAGTCCGCGGAGGGCAGTGAACACTGAAGCTTTCTTT
CASSPRRAVNTEAFF
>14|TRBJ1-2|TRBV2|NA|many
TGTGCCAGCGGGCGGCCTGAGGCTAACTATGGCTACACCTTC
CASGRPEANYGYTF
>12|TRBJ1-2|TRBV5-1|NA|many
TGTGCCAGCAGTTCCTCAGGCTATGGCTACACCTTC
CASSSSGYGYTF
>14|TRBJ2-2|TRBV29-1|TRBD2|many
TGCAGCGTTGTGTCTAGCGGGAACACCGGGGAGCTGTTTTTT
CSVVSSGNTGELFF
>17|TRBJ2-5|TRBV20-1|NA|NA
TGCAGTGCTAGAGGGGGTGCACCAGGCCCCAGGGGAGAGACCCAGTACTTC
CSARGGAPGPRGETQYF
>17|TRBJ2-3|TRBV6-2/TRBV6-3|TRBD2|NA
TGTGCCAGCAGTTACGAAAGCGGGAATACACCCACAGATACGCAGTATTTT
CASSYESGNTPTDTQYF
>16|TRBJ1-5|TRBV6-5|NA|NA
TGTGCCAGCAGTTTCTCGAGGACCGATTCTAATCAGCCCCAGCATTTT
CASSFSRTDSNQPQHF
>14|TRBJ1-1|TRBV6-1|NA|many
TGTGCCAGCAGTCGAGAGGGTTGGAGCACTGAAGCTTTCTTT
CASSREGWSTEAFF
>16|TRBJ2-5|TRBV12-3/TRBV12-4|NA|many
TGTGCCAGCAGTCCCGGGAGTGCCCGTCATTTAGAGACCCAGTACTTC
CASSPGSARHLETQYF
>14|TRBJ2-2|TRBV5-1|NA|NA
TGCGCCAGCAGCTTGGGTCCCGGATCCGGGGAGCTGTTTTTT
CASSLGPGSGELFF
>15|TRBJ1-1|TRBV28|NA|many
TGTGCCAGCACCCCACCTGGTGGGGTTGTGGCTGAAGCTTTCTTT
CASTPPGGVVAEAFF